The 31 T cell receptor beta chains below all came from one sample that was sequenced in a study of control samples from healthy donors and cancer patients. The method was immunoSEQ multiplex PCR; TCRdb's version includes in-frame clones alone and lacks a portion of them. There are some 71,000 clones in the sample; 90% occur only once, and roughly 1.2% lies in the top ten. Source material: PBMCs. Receptors were obtained from a woman in her forties or fifties with colorectal cancer.

The chain couples TRBV10-2 to TRBJ2-1; TRBD1 aligns across 9 bases. This CDR3 comprises 14 residues. V dropped 2 bases and J dropped 11; count of bases not matched to a gene: 7. Germline CDR1 and CDR2: WSHSY and SAAADI. CDR3: CASSEGTGITKQFF. CDR3 in DNA: TGCGCCAGCAGTGAGGGGACAGGGATTACTAAGCAGTTCTTC.

This chain uses TRBV6-5 with TRBJ1-2, with TRBD1 as a possible D gene (6 bases). Trimming cost V 9 bases and J 6 bases, with 17 bases left between them. CDR1 is MNHEY and CDR2 is SVGAGI in the germline V gene. The length of the CDR3 is 13 residues. The CDR3 region is CASSPDRHHGYTF. The CDR3 coding sequence is TGTGCCAGTAGTCCCGACAGGCATCATGGCTACACCTTC.

The rearrangement links TRBV15 to TRBJ2-5; D may be TRBD1 or TRBD2 (6 bases each). The V gene lost 4 bases and the J gene lost 0 bases, with 12 bases spanning the gap. The CDR3 is 15 residues long. The V gene's germline CDR1 is LNHNV and CDR2 YYDKDF (reference sequence). The CDR3: CATSKGGSNQETQYF. The CDR3 DNA is TGTGCCACCAGCAAGGGGGGATCGAACCAAGAGACCCAGTACTTC.

The genes are TRBV27 and TRBJ1-5, with D tentatively TRBD1 (5 bases). From germline, CDR1 is MNHEY and CDR2 SMNVEV (reference sequence). This CDR3 spans 14 amino acids. Trimming took off 3 bases at V and 7 bases at J, with 13 bases between the two ends. CDR3 region: CASSLSGFGQPQHF. DNA of the CDR3: TGTGCCAGCAGTTTGTCAGGGTTCGGACAGCCCCAGCATTTT.

J is TRBJ2-6 and V is TRBV28, with D tentatively TRBD2 (5 bases). Trimming pared 2 bases from V and 7 bases from J, leaving 15 bases between. This CDR3 region has 16 residues. From germline, CDR1 is MDHEN and CDR2 SYDVKM. CDR3 DNA: TGTGCCAGCAGTTTAGGGTTGAGGGAAACAGCCAACGTCCTGACTTTC. Its translation is CASSLGLRETANVLTF.

CDR3 region: CASNLDAGNTIYF. CDR3 nucleotide sequence: TGTGCCAGCAACCTAGACGCTGGAAACACCATATATTTT. This rearrangement joins TRBV12-3 or TRBV12-4 to TRBJ1-3; D is uncertain. V was trimmed by 7 bases and J by 2 bases, leaving 9 bases between them. The CDR3 runs to 13 residues.

This clone was seen a handful of times. This sequence joins TRBV19 and TRBJ1-1; tentatively, D is TRBD1 (6 bases). From germline, CDR1 is LNHDA and CDR2 SQIVND (reference sequence). The CDR3 totals 13 residues. The V and J ends lost 3 bases and 9 bases respectively, with 14 bases between them. The CDR3 loop reads CASSMGPGTKAFF. DNA for the CDR3: TGTGCCAGTAGTATGGGCCCCGGGACAAAAGCTTTCTTT.

In this sample, this clone turned up a few times. At the DNA level, this CDR3 is encoded by other sequences in the same sample as well. The chain recombines TRBV18 with TRBJ2-3; D gene ambiguous. The CDR3 spans 13 residues. The V gene lost 0 bases and the J gene lost 2 bases, with 3 bases spanning the gap. Per the germline V gene, CDR1 is KGHSH and CDR2 is LQKENI. The CDR3 protein is CASSPPVTDTQYF. The CDR3 region has the DNA TGTGCCAGCTCACCACCCGTCACAGATACGCAGTATTTT.

The chain carries TRBV5-4 and TRBJ1-2; 8 nucleotides line up with TRBD1. CDR1 is SGHNT and CDR2 is YYREEE in the germline V gene (reference sequence). The CDR3 loop spans 18 amino acids. V shed 3 bases, J shed 4 bases, and the junction held 17 bases outside the gene matches. CDR3 nucleotides: TGTGCCAGCAGCTCAAGCCGCGTAGTAACAGGGGGAAGCTATGGCTACACCTTC. Its protein is CASSSSRVVTGGSYGYTF.

This chain uses TRBV11-2 with TRBJ2-5, with 12 bases matching TRBD2. CDR1 SGHAT and CDR2 FQNNGV come from the germline V gene. The CDR3 sequence is 17 residues long. The trim removed 5 bases at V and 6 bases at J, leaving 13 bases unmatched. CDR3 DNA sequence: TGTGCCAGCAGCCCGAACCACCGACTAGCGGGGGTAAAGACCCAGTACTTC. The encoded protein is CASSPNHRLAGVKTQYF.

The rearrangement joins TRBV5-1 to TRBJ2-3; no definite D call. Trimming shortened V by 0 bases and J by 0 bases, and 5 bases separated the two germline ends. The CDR3 has 14 amino acids. Germline V gene lookup returns CDR1 SGHRS and CDR2 YFSETQ. The CDR3 DNA reads TGCGCCAGCAGCTTGGAATATAGCACAGATACGCAGTATTTT. This translates into CASSLEYSTDTQYF.

V gene TRBV5-5 combines with J gene TRBJ2-7; 7 bases are shared with TRBD2. The end of the DNA aligns better with TRBJ2-1, so the J call may be wrong. The germline CDR1 and CDR2 sequences are SGHKS and YYEKEE (reference sequence). CDR3 size: 15 residues. CDR3 region: CASSFRLADHNEQFF. The DNA of the CDR3 is TGTGCCAGCAGCTTCAGGCTAGCGGACCACAATGAGCAGTTCTTC.

The gene calls are TRBV2 and TRBJ2-1; TRBD2 aligns across 14 bases. Germline V CDR1 and CDR2: SNHLY, FYNNEI. Losses at the gene ends were 6 bases for V and 9 bases for J; bases not matched to a gene: 10. The CDR3 sequence is 16 residues long. Written as DNA, the CDR3 is TGTGCCAGCAGGCAAAAGACTAGCGGGGGGGAAGGTGAGCAGTTCTTC. Amino acids: CASRQKTSGGEGEQFF.

This clone appeared a few times. The chain employs TRBV10-1 and TRBJ2-2; D gene unclear. The germline V gene encodes CDR1 WNHNN and CDR2 SYGVQD (reference sequence). Between the trimmed V and J ends, which lost 7 bases and 5 bases, there was a span of 11 bases. CDR3 length equals 13 residues. In DNA, the CDR3 is TGCGCCAGCAACCCCGGTGGGACCGGGGAGCTGTTTTTT. This gives the protein CASNPGGTGELFF.

V gene TRBV7-2 combines with J gene TRBJ2-7, with TRBD1 matching 7 bases. This CDR3 region has 15 residues. V gave up 3 bases and J gave up 6 bases; unmatched junction bases: 11. Germline CDR1 is SGHTA and CDR2 is FQGNSA. The CDR3 nucleotides read TGTGCCAGCAGCTTCAAAACAGGGGTTTTGTCCGAGCAGTACTTC. Translated, it gives CASSFKTGVLSEQYF. The variable domain in full, with the rest retrieved from reference TRBV7-2 and TRBJ2-7, is GAGVSQSPSNKVTEKGKDVELRCDPISGHTALYWYRQSLGQGLEFLIYFQGNSAPDKSGLPSDRFSAERTGGSVSTLTIQRTQQEDSAVYLCASSFKTGVLSEQYFGPGTRLTVT.

CDR3 sequence reads: CASSFDRGQIGTEAFF. The CDR3 nucleotides are TGTGCCAGCAGCTTCGACAGGGGCCAGATAGGGACTGAAGCTTTCTTT. The J gene is TRBJ1-1, the V gene TRBV7-6; 8 bases fit TRBD1. The germline V gene encodes CDR1 SGHVS and CDR2 FNYEAQ. The CDR3 is 16 residues long. Unmatched junction bases numbered 11, after V lost 3 bases and J lost 5 bases. The full variable domain, with the rest looked up from reference TRBV7-6 and TRBJ1-1, is GAGVSQSPRYKVTKRGQDVALRCDPISGHVSLYWYRQALGQGPEFLTYFNYEAQQDKSGLPNDRFSAERPEGSISTLTIQRTEQRDSAMYRCASSFDRGQIGTEAFFGQGTRLTVV.

This rearrangement joins TRBV19 to TRBJ2-7; the match to TRBD2 covers 8 bases. Germline V CDR1 and CDR2: LNHDA, SQIVND (reference sequence). V dropped 7 bases and J dropped 3; count of bases not matched to a gene: 20. The CDR3 is 18 residues long. The CDR3 DNA reads TGTGCCAGTAATCGACCACCTTTTAGCGGGGCCCGTCACTACGAGCAGTACTTC. This translates into CASNRPPFSGARHYEQYF. Using reference TRBV19 and TRBJ2-7 for the parts outside the CDR3, the full variable domain is DGGITQSPKYLFRKEGQNVTLSCEQNLNHDAMYWYRQDPGQGLRLIYYSQIVNDFQKGDIAEGYSVSREKKESFPLTVTSAQKNPTAFYLCASNRPPFSGARHYEQYFGPGTRLTVT.

This chain uses TRBV5-1 with TRBJ2-1, with 9 nucleotides matching TRBD1. This CDR3 has 17 amino acids. The V and J ends lost 3 bases and 4 bases, in that order; junction bases with no gene match: 11. The V gene's germline CDR1 is SGHRS and CDR2 YFSETQ. As DNA, the CDR3 is TGCGCCAGCAGCTCGACCTCACAGGGGGCGGGTTACAATGAGCAGTTCTTC. Protein sequence: CASSSTSQGAGYNEQFF.

This CDR3 reads CASSTRTYGYTF. CDR3 coding DNA: TGTGCCAGCAGCACCAGGACCTATGGCTACACCTTC. The rearrangement links TRBV7-2 to TRBJ1-2, with D hard to call. Germline V gene sequence: CDR1 SGHTA, CDR2 FQGNSA. The CDR3 runs 12 residues. Trimming pared 5 bases from V and 4 bases from J, leaving 8 bases between.

The chain uses TRBV24-1 and TRBJ2-2, with 9 nucleotides matching TRBD2. The CDR3 extends over 20 amino acids. Germline V gives CDR1 KGHDR, CDR2 SFDVKD. Trimming cost V 5 bases and J 2 bases; bases outside gene matches: 17. DNA of the CDR3: TGTGCCACCAGTGCGGCGGCTAGCGGGACTCTATACGGTAACACCGGGGAGCTGTTTTTT. Amino acid sequence: CATSAAASGTLYGNTGELFF.

V usage is TRBV30 and J usage is TRBJ1-5; D call uncertain. V was pared by 5 bases and J by 5 bases, with 16 bases between. The CDR3 is made up of 14 amino acids. Germline CDR1 is GTSNPN and CDR2 is SVGIG (reference sequence). DNA for the CDR3: TGTGCCTGGGGCGGACCAGGAATGGATCAGCCCCAGCATTTT. This translates into CAWGGPGMDQPQHF.

V usage is TRBV25-1 and J usage is TRBJ2-5; D remains ambiguous. Per germline, CDR1 MGHDK and CDR2 SYGVNS. The V end lost 5 bases, the J end lost 7 bases, and 14 bases lay between the germline ends. The CDR3 extends over 13 amino acids. CDR3 region: CASSRGALGTQYF. The CDR3, as DNA: TGTGCCAGCAGTCGAGGAGCGTTAGGGACCCAGTACTTC.

The rearrangement links TRBV5-1 to TRBJ2-7; maybe TRBD1 (6 bases). This CDR3 is built from 13 residues. CDR1 is SGHRS, CDR2 YFSETQ, per germline. V was clipped by 7 bases and J by 0 bases, with 11 bases between them. The CDR3, as DNA: TGCGCCAGCGCCTTGGGACACTCCTACGAGCAGTACTTC. It encodes CASALGHSYEQYF. The complete variable domain, with remaining parts taken from reference TRBV5-1 and TRBJ2-7, reads KAGVTQTPRYLIKTRGQQVTLSCSPISGHRSVSWYQQTPGQGLQFLFEYFSETQRNKGNFPGRFSGRQFSNSRSEMNVSTLELGDSALYLCASALGHSYEQYFGPGTRLTVT.

This clone was observed once. CDR3 loop: CASSRFSGTNTGELFF. DNA of the CDR3: TGTGCCAGCAGCCGGTTCAGCGGGACGAACACCGGGGAGCTGTTTTTT. The rearrangement links TRBV7-6 to TRBJ2-2, with 7 nucleotides matching TRBD2. V lost 5 bases to trimming and J lost 0 bases; unmatched junction nucleotides: 6. Germline V lookup: CDR1 SGHVS, CDR2 FNYEAQ. This CDR3 contains 16 residues.

The chain recombines TRBV6-5 with TRBJ2-1; possibly TRBD2 for D (6 bases). Looked up from germline, CDR1 is MNHEY and CDR2 is SVGAGI. The V end lost 7 bases, the J end lost 9 bases, and 13 bases lay between the germline ends. The CDR3 spans 12 residues. CDR3 DNA sequence: TGTGCCAGCACCTACGAGGGAGGTGAGCAGTTCTTC. Protein: CASTYEGGEQFF.

This chain connects TRBV7-3 to TRBJ1-1; D may be TRBD1 (5 bases). Trimming pared 2 bases from V and 5 bases from J, leaving 9 bases between. Germline values: CDR1 SGHTA, CDR2 FQGTGA. The CDR3 extends over 13 amino acids. The CDR3 loop reads CASSLGKGTEAFF. The DNA of the CDR3 is TGTGCCAGCAGCTTAGGGAAGGGGACTGAAGCTTTCTTT. The whole variable domain, remainder taken from reference TRBV7-3 and TRBJ1-1, is GAGVSQTPSNKVTEKGKYVELRCDPISGHTALYWYRQSLGQGPEFLIYFQGTGAADDSGLPNDRFFAVRPEGSVSTLKIQRTERGDSAVYLCASSLGKGTEAFFGQGTRLTVV.

The rearrangement links TRBV6-5 to TRBJ1-1, with D uncertain. CDR3 length: 14 amino acids. Germline V gene lookup returns CDR1 MNHEY and CDR2 SVGAGI. V shed 2 bases and J shed 1 base, with 8 bases lying between them. CDR3 coding DNA: TGTGCCAGCAGTTACCGTCAGGAGAACACTGAAGCTTTCTTT. As protein: CASSYRQENTEAFF.

The CDR3 here is CASSFEETQYF. CDR3 DNA: TGCGCCAGCAGCTTTGAAGAGACCCAGTACTTC. The chain combines TRBV5-1 with TRBJ2-5; unclear D gene. The germline V and J ends were trimmed by 2 bases and 3 bases, with 2 bases remaining between them. The V gene's germline CDR1 is SGHRS and CDR2 YFSETQ. The CDR3 has 11 residues.

The chain couples TRBV15 to TRBJ1-3, with a tentative D call TRBD1 (6 bases). V shed 3 bases and J shed 16 bases, with 16 bases lying between them. Germline values: CDR1 LNHNV, CDR2 YYDKDF (reference sequence). This CDR3 has 12 residues. CDR3: CATSRDNDRSYF. The DNA for the CDR3 is TGTGCCACCAGCAGGGACAACGACAGGTCGTATTTT.

The chain joins TRBV7-9 to TRBJ2-7; D call uncertain. CDR3 size: 14 residues. The V and J ends lost 5 bases and 1 base respectively, with 12 bases between them. Per the germline V gene, CDR1 is SEHNR and CDR2 is FQNEAQ (reference sequence). DNA for the CDR3: TGTGCCAGCAGCCCAACGGTCCGTTCCTACGAGCAGTACTTC. Its protein is CASSPTVRSYEQYF.

This chain uses TRBV3-1 (or the pseudogene TRBV3-2) with TRBJ2-7, with D possibly called TRBD1 or TRBD2 (7 bases each). The CDR3 sequence is 16 residues long. V was clipped by 1 base and J by 5 bases, with 18 bases between them. The germline CDR1 and CDR2 sequences are LGHDT and YNNKEL (reference sequence). The CDR3 region has the DNA TGTGCCAGCAGCCAAGGGGACGTGACAGGGAGGGACGAGCAGTACTTC. This codes for CASSQGDVTGRDEQYF.